These 7 T cell receptor beta chains originate from one sample sequenced in a study of blood T cells in healthy people across ages. Sample-barcoded 5' priming and a J-beta primer mix drove a second PCR of roughly 7 to 11 cycles. TCRdb passed the 5' RACE reads through MiXCR, listing each CDR3 protein once. The sample holds over 950,000 distinct CDR3 sequences, approximately 50% seen once. Input material: blood. These TCRs come from a woman aged 55-69 years in good health.

V is TRBV7-2 and J is TRBJ2-1; D not certain. Trimming cost V 8 bases and J 4 bases, with 6 bases left between them. CDR1 and CDR2 (germline): SGHTA, FQGNSA. The CDR3 spans 11 residues. In DNA, the CDR3 is TGTGCCAGCGGGGTATACAATGAGCAGTTCTTC. Translated: CASGVYNEQFF.

The sample holds one count of this clonotype. The chain is built from TRBV20-1 and TRBJ1-2; TRBD1 agrees at 8 bases. The CDR3 has 13 amino acids. Germline trimming cut 6 bases from V and 8 bases from J; bases unmatched to any gene: 11. Germline V gives CDR1 DFQATT, CDR2 SNEGSKA (reference sequence). The CDR3 bases are TGCAGTGCGGCTCCGGGACAGGTTGACGGCTACACCTTC. Its protein is CSAAPGQVDGYTF.

This clonotype has just a few counts. This chain joins TRBV12-3 or TRBV12-4 and TRBJ2-5; D is unresolved. The CDR3 contains 14 residues. The germline V and J ends were trimmed by 2 bases and 2 bases, with 9 bases remaining between them. The CDR3 DNA reads TGTGCCAGCAGTTTAATTTTGGTACAAGAGACCCAGTACTTC. Its translation: CASSLILVQETQYF.

The chain recombines TRBV5-5 with TRBJ2-4, with 8 bases identical to TRBD2. The ends lost 0 bases at V and 0 bases at J; junction bases unmatched: 8. Germline V gene lookup returns CDR1 SGHKS and CDR2 YYEKEE (reference sequence). The length of the CDR3 is 18 residues. The CDR3 spells CASSLELAERLAKNIQYF. The CDR3, as DNA: TGTGCCAGCAGCTTGGAACTAGCGGAGCGACTAGCCAAAAACATTCAGTACTTC.

This clonotype was counted only a few times. V gene TRBV20-1 combines with J gene TRBJ2-1; tentatively, D is TRBD1 (6 bases). Germline assignment: CDR1 DFQATT and CDR2 SNEGSKA (reference sequence). The CDR3 covers 12 residues. V was clipped by 5 bases and J by 8 bases, with 13 bases between them. CDR3 sequence (DNA): TGCAGTGCTGAACAGGGCGTCGATGAGCAGTTCTTC. It translates to CSAEQGVDEQFF.

As concerns this clonotype: This may come from a read error, since a much larger clone is one base off. This rearrangement joins TRBV7-2 to TRBJ2-5, with 12 bases aligning to TRBD2. Germline V gene data show CDR1 as SGHTA and CDR2 as FQGNSA. This CDR3 contains 15 residues. CDR3 nucleotides: TGTGCCAGCAGCTTCCCTCGACTAGCGGGAGAGACCCTGTACTTC. Translation: CASSFPRLAGETLYF.

The chain couples TRBV27 to TRBJ2-3, with D perhaps TRBD1 (7 bases). The CDR3 sequence is 16 residues long. V gave up 3 bases and J gave up 2 bases, with 15 bases separating them. The germline V gene encodes CDR1 MNHEY and CDR2 SMNVEV (reference sequence). CDR3 nucleotide sequence: TGTGCCAGCAGTTTGCACAGGGGAGGCTACACAGATACGCAGTATTTT. Encoded protein: CASSLHRGGYTDTQYF.